This TCR beta chain was obtained from a study of cytomegalovirus exposure and HLA in healthy donors. The primer mix had 60 Vbeta and 13 Jbeta primers. In the original workflow: Per a later analysis, the number of unique TCR beta chains was some 75 million, of which about 11 million were shared. Clones were read by immunoSEQ multiplex PCR, and TCRdb kept only the in-frame ones, dropping some. V and J calls and clone size are as listed in that table; D and trimming were resolved from the DNA. The sample contains 90,000 to 120,000 clones, roughly 82% of which appear only once. General study findings and limits: Later analysis identified a missense DCLRE1C variant that was linked to TCR beta V- and J-gene trimming. Available immune exposure information covered CMV serostatus only.

CDR3 size: 16 residues. CDR1 and CDR2 from the germline V gene are MGHRA and YSYEKL. Between the trimmed V and J ends, which lost 7 bases and 1 base, there was a span of 18 bases. This clone came up once. Antigen unknown. This clonotype originated in a male donor in good health and CMV-seronegative. V is TRBV4-1 and J is TRBJ2-3; no firm D call. The specimen was PBMCs. CDR3 region: CASTTRGFTGTDTQYF. DNA of the CDR3: TGCGCCAGCACCACAAGAGGTTTTACCGGCACAGATACGCAGTATTTT.